The T cell receptor (beta chain) under discussion was sequenced for a study of blood T cell repertoires in COVID-19. Study details: PBMCs, B-cell-depleted T cells, or T cells provided the cDNA or gDNA that made up the material.

Ages ranged from about 18 to 89 years, with residence in 20 to 30 US areas. Losses at the gene ends were 4 bases for V and 6 bases for J; bases not matched to a gene: 11. Germline CDR1 reads SNHLY; CDR2 reads FYNNEI. The CDR3 consists of 15 residues. The table came from immunoSEQ multiplex PCR; TCRdb's copy has only in-frame clones and leaves some out. The sample carries 340,000 or so clones, roughly 85% recorded once. This sequence was found in a woman in her forties with acute COVID-19. This sequence joins TRBV2 and TRBJ2-7; 8 bases are a match to TRBD2. What was sequenced was PBMCs or T cells enriched from blood (not recorded which). CDR3 sequence reads: CASSVQRGGTTEQYF. The CDR3 nucleotides read TGTGCCAGCAGTGTCCAACGGGGGGGGACAACCGAGCAGTACTTC. The full variable domain, completed using reference TRBV2 and TRBJ2-7, is EPEVTQTPSHQVTQMGQEVILRCVPISNHLYFYWYRQILGQKVEFLVSFYNNEISEKSEIFDDQFSVERPDGSNFTLKIRSTKLEDSAMYFCASSVQRGGTTEQYFGPGTRLTVT.